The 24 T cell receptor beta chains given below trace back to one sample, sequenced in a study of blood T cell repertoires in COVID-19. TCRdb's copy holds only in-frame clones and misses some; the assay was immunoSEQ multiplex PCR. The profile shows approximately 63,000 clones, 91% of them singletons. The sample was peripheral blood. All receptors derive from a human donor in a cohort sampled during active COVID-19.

CDR3 nucleotides: TGTGCCAGCAGGACGGACAGCTCTAACTATGGCTACACCTTC. As protein: CASRTDSSNYGYTF. The V and J genes are TRBV2 and TRBJ1-2; D may be TRBD1 (6 bases). Germline loops: CDR1 SNHLY, CDR2 FYNNEI. V was pared by 6 bases and J by 0 bases, with 11 bases between. The CDR3 is 14 residues long.

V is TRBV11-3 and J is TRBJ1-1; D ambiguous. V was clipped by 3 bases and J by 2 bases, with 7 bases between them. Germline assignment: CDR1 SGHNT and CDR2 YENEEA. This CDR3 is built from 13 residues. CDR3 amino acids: CASSLSLNTEAFF. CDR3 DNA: TGTGCCAGCAGCTTGTCACTAAACACTGAAGCTTTCTTT.

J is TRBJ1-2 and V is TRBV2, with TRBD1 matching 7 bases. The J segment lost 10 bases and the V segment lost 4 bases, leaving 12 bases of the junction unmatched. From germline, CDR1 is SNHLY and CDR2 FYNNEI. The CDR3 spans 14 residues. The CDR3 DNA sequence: TGTGCCAGCAGTGGCCAGGGACAGATTTTAGACTACACCTTC. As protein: CASSGQGQILDYTF.

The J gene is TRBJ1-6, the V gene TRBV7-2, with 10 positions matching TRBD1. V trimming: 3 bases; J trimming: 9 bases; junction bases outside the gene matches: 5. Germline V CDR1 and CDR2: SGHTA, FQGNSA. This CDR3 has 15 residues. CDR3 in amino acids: CASSFRQGARSPLHF. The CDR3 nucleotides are TGTGCCAGCAGCTTTCGACAGGGGGCGCGTTCACCCCTCCACTTT.

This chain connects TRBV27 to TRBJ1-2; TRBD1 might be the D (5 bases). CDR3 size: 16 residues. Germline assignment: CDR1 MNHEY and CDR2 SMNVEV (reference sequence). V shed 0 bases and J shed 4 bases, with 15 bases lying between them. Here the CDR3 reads CASSLSGVQGSYGYTF. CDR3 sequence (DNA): TGTGCCAGCAGTTTATCTGGGGTCCAGGGTAGCTATGGCTACACCTTC.

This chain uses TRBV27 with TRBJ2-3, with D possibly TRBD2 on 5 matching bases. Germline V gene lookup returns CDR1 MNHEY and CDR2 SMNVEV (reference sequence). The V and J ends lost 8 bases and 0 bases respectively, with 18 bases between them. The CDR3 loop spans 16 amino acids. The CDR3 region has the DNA TGTGCCAGCCACTACCAACCGCGGGCTAGCACAGATACGCAGTATTTT. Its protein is CASHYQPRASTDTQYF.

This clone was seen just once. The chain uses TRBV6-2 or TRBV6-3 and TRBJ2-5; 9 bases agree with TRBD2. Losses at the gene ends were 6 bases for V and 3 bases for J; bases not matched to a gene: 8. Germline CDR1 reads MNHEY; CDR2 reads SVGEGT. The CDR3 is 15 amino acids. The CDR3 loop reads CASSRGGAAEETQYF. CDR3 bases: TGTGCCAGCAGCCGCGGGGGGGCGGCGGAAGAGACCCAGTACTTC.

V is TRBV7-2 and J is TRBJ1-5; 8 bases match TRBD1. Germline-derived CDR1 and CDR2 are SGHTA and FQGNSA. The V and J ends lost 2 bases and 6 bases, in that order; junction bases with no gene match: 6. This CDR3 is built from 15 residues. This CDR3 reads CASSLSSGGFQPQHF. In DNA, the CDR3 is TGTGCCAGCAGCTTAAGTTCAGGGGGCTTTCAGCCCCAGCATTTT.

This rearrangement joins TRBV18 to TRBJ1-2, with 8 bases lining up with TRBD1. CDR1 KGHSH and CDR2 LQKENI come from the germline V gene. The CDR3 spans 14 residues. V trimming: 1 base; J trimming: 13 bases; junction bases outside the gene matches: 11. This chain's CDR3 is CASSPLSSTGEFTF. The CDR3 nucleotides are TGTGCCAGCTCACCACTTTCGTCGACAGGGGAATTCACCTTC.

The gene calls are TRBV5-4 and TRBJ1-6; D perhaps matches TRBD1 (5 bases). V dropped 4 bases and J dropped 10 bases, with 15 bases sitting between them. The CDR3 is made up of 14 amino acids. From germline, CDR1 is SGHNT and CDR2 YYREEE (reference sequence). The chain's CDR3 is CASSTQGYSSPLHF. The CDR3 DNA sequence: TGTGCCAGCAGCACCCAGGGTTATTCCTCACCCCTCCACTTT.

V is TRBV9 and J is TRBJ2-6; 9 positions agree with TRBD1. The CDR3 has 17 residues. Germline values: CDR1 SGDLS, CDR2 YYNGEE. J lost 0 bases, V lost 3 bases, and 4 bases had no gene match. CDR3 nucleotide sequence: TGTGCCAGCAGCGCTGCGGGACAGGGCTCTGGGGCCAACGTCCTGACTTTC. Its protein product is CASSAAGQGSGANVLTF.

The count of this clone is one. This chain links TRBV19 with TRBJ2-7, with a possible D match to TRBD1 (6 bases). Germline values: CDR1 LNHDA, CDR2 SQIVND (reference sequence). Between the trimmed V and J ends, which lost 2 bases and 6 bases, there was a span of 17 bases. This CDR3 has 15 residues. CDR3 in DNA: TGTGCCAGTAGTATAACAGGGCAAGGTTTCTTCGAGCAGTACTTC. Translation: CASSITGQGFFEQYF. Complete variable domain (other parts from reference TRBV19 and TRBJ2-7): DGGITQSPKYLFRKEGQNVTLSCEQNLNHDAMYWYRQDPGQGLRLIYYSQIVNDFQKGDIAEGYSVSREKKESFPLTVTSAQKNPTAFYLCASSITGQGFFEQYFGPGTRLTVT.

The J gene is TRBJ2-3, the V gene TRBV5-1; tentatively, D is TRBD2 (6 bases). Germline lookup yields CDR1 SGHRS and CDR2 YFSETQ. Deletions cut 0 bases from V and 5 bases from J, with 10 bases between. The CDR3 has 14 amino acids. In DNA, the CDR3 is TGCGCCAGCAGCTTGGCCGGGGGTCAAGATACGCAGTATTTT. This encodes CASSLAGGQDTQYF. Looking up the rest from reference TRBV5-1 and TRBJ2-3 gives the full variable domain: KAGVTQTPRYLIKTRGQQVTLSCSPISGHRSVSWYQQTPGQGLQFLFEYFSETQRNKGNFPGRFSGRQFSNSRSEMNVSTLELGDSALYLCASSLAGGQDTQYFGPGTRLTVL.

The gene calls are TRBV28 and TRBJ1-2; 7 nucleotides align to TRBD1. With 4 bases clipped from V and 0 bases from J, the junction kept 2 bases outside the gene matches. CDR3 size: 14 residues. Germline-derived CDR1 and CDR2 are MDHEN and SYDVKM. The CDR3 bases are TGTGCCAGCAGTTCAGGGGGAGCTAACTATGGCTACACCTTC. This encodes CASSSGGANYGYTF.

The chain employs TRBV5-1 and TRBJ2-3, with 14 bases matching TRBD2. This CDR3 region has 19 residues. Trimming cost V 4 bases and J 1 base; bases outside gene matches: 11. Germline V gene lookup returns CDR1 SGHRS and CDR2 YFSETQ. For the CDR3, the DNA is TGCGCCAGCAGCAAGCCCGGGACTAGCGGGAGAGGGGGCACAGATACGCAGTATTTT. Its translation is CASSKPGTSGRGGTDTQYF.

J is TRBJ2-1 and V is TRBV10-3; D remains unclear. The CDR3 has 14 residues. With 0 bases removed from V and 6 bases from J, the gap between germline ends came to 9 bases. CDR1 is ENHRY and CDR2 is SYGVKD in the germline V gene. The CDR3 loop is CAISESSTTNEQFF. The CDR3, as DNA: TGTGCCATCAGTGAGTCGAGCACTACCAATGAGCAGTTCTTC.

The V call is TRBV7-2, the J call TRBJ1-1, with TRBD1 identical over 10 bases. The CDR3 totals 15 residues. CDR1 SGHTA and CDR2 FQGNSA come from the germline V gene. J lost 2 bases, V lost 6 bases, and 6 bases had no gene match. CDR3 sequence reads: CASSDRGRSNTEAFF. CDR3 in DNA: TGTGCCAGCAGTGACAGGGGGCGATCCAACACTGAAGCTTTCTTT.

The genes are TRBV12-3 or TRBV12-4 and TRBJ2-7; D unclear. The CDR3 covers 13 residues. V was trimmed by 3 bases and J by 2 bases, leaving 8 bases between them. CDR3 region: CASSFPQAYEQYF. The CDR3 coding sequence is TGTGCCAGCAGTTTCCCCCAGGCCTACGAGCAGTACTTC.

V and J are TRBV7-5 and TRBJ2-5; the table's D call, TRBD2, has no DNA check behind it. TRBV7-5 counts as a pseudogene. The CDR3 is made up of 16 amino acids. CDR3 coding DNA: TGTGCCAGAAGCTTATCATTTAGCGGGGGGGAAGAGACCCAGTACTTC. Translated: CARSLSFSGGEETQYF.

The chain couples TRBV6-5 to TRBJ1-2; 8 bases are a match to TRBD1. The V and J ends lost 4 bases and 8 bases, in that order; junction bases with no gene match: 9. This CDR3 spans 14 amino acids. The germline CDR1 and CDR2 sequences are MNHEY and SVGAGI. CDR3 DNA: TGTGCCAGCAGTTCCCTCCTAGGACAGGGCGGCTACACCTTC. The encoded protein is CASSSLLGQGGYTF.

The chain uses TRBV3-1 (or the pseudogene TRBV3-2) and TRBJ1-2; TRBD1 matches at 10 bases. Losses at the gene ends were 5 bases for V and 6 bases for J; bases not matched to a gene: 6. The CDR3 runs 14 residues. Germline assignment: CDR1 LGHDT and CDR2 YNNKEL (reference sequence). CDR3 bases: TGTGCCAGCAGCTCCCGGGACAGGGGAAATGGCTACACCTTC. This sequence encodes CASSSRDRGNGYTF.

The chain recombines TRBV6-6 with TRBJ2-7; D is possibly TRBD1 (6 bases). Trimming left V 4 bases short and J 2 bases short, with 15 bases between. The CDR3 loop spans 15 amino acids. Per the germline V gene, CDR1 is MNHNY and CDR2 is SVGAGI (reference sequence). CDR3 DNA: TGTGCCAGCAGTTCCGTACAGGGTAGGACCTACGAGCAGTACTTC. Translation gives CASSSVQGRTYEQYF.

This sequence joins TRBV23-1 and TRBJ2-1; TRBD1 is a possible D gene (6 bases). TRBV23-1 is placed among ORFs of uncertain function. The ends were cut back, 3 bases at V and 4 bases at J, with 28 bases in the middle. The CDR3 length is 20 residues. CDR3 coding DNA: TGCGCCAGCAGTCAGGCGCTTTTAGATTCCGGGACAACATCATACAATGAGCAGTTCTTC. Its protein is CASSQALLDSGTTSYNEQFF.

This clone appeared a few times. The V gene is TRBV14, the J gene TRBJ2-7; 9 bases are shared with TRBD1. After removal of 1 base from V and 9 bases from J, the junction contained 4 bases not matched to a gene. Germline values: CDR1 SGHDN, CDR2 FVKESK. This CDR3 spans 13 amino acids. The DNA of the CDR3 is TGTGCCAGCAGCCAAGGCAGACAGGGGGGGCAGTACTTC. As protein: CASSQGRQGGQYF.